This entry lists 30 T cell receptor beta chains sequenced from one sample in a study of T-cell memory formation after mild COVID-19. One entry per CDR3 protein, called by TCRdb with MiXCR from the 5' RACE reads. Of about 180,000 distinct CDR3 sequences listed, about 18% were seen once; the top ten hold 3% to 4%. Sample: PBMCs or a T cell subset sorted from them (not recorded which). The receptors derive from a man aged 18 to 30 who had mild COVID-19 (a few samples of this study predate the infection). Cell type and time point are not known.

V and J are TRBV12-3 or TRBV12-4 and TRBJ1-2; D is unclear. The CDR3 spans 12 residues. V lost 5 bases and J lost 5, with 9 bases in between. The CDR3 coding sequence is TGTGCCAGCAGTGACAACGGATATGGCTACACCTTC. Its protein is CASSDNGYGYTF.

This clonotype has only a few counts. Written as DNA, the CDR3 is TGTGCCAGCAGTGATCGAAAGGTTCTAGCGGGGGGGCCGGGGAATGAGCAGTTCTTC. This sequence encodes CASSDRKVLAGGPGNEQFF. This rearrangement joins TRBV12-3 or TRBV12-4 to TRBJ2-1; 12 bases are a match to TRBD2. This CDR3 contains 19 residues. After removal of 5 bases from V and 7 bases from J, the junction contained 18 bases not matched to a gene.

The J gene is TRBJ2-3, the V gene TRBV7-3, with no clear D. V shed 2 bases and J shed 0 bases, with 9 bases lying between them. CDR1 SGHTA and CDR2 FQGTGA come from the germline V gene. This CDR3 spans 15 amino acids. CDR3 nucleotides: TGTGCCAGCAGCTTATTTTCCAGGAGCACAGATACGCAGTATTTT. Translation: CASSLFSRSTDTQYF.

V usage is TRBV9 and J usage is TRBJ2-3; 11 nucleotides agree with TRBD2. This CDR3 contains 16 residues. The V and J ends lost 3 bases and 2 bases, in that order; junction bases with no gene match: 5. Per germline, CDR1 SGDLS and CDR2 YYNGEE. The CDR3 DNA sequence: TGTGCCAGCAGCGCAGTAGCGGGGGGGAACACAGATACGCAGTATTTT. Translating gives CASSAVAGGNTDTQYF.

V usage is TRBV2 and J usage is TRBJ2-3, with D maybe TRBD2 (5 bases). V lost 7 bases to trimming and J lost 7 bases, with 12 bases between them. Germline lookup yields CDR1 SNHLY and CDR2 FYNNEI. This CDR3 spans 12 amino acids. The CDR3 sequence is CASTSRTHTQYF. The CDR3 DNA follows: TGTGCCAGCACGAGCCGGACTCATACGCAGTATTTT.

This chain uses TRBV27 with TRBJ1-2, with D possibly matching TRBD1 (5 bases). The CDR3 extends over 15 amino acids. Trimming took off 5 bases at V and 0 bases at J, with 13 bases between the two ends. The V gene's germline CDR1 is MNHEY and CDR2 SMNVEV (reference sequence). CDR3 loop: CASSPRGRANYGYTF. The CDR3 DNA reads TGTGCCAGCAGTCCCCGGGGGAGGGCTAACTATGGCTACACCTTC.

The V call is TRBV24-1, the J call TRBJ2-3, with 7 bases identical to TRBD2. This CDR3 region has 14 residues. V dropped 3 bases and J dropped 6; count of bases not matched to a gene: 5. CDR1 is KGHDR, CDR2 SFDVKD, per germline. The CDR3 nucleotides are TGTGCCACCAGTGATGGCTCCGGGGGGGATACGCAGTATTTT. It codes for CATSDGSGGDTQYF.

There are a few counts of this clonotype. The chain joins TRBV7-2 to TRBJ1-4; D is unresolved. This CDR3 region has 13 residues. The ends were cut back, 3 bases at V and 6 bases at J, with 8 bases in the middle. Per germline, CDR1 SGHTA and CDR2 FQGNSA. CDR3 coding DNA: TGTGCCAGCAGCTTTAACCGTTATGAAAAACTGTTTTTT. Amino acids: CASSFNRYEKLFF.

There are many counts of this clonotype. The chain carries TRBV7-8 and TRBJ2-1; a possible D gene is TRBD2 (8 bases). The germline V gene has CDR1 SGHVS and CDR2 FQNEAQ. The CDR3 covers 17 residues. Trimming left V 4 bases short and J 2 bases short, with 18 bases between. This CDR3 reads CASSSSGGGGTYNEQFF. In nucleotides, the CDR3 is TGTGCCAGCAGCTCAAGCGGGGGAGGGGGCACCTACAATGAGCAGTTCTTC.

The chain couples TRBV5-1 to TRBJ1-1, with D uncertain. The CDR3 has 14 residues. Germline CDR1 reads SGHRS; CDR2 reads YFSETQ. Trimming removed 4 bases from V and 1 base from J, with 11 bases in between. CDR3 region: CASSPMGANTEAFF. The CDR3 DNA is TGCGCCAGCAGCCCAATGGGAGCGAACACTGAAGCTTTCTTT.

The J gene is TRBJ1-2, the V gene TRBV7-9; D is undetermined. Trimming took off 1 base at V and 4 bases at J, with 7 bases between the two ends. This CDR3 contains 13 residues. The germline CDR1 and CDR2 sequences are SEHNR and FQNEAQ (reference sequence). The CDR3 reads CASSLEASYGYTF. The CDR3 DNA follows: TGTGCCAGCAGCTTAGAAGCAAGCTATGGCTACACCTTC.

This clonotype was counted between two and nine times. The CDR3 DNA reads TGCAGCGTTGAAGATCCCAGGGCCAGTAGGGATGGCTACACCTTC. It codes for CSVEDPRASRDGYTF. J is TRBJ1-2 and V is TRBV29-1, with D possibly being TRBD1 (5 bases). Germline loops: CDR1 SQVTM, CDR2 ANQGSEA. This CDR3 region has 15 residues. V was trimmed by 0 bases and J by 6 bases, leaving 17 bases between them.

The V and J genes are TRBV30 and TRBJ2-4, with D uncertain. Germline CDR1 GTSNPN, CDR2 SVGIG (reference sequence). CDR3 length: 10 residues. The germline V and J ends were trimmed by 1 base and 11 bases, with 6 bases remaining between them. In DNA, the CDR3 is TGTGCCTGGAGTGGTCCCGTTCAGTACTTC. Translating gives CAWSGPVQYF.

In its sample, this clonotype was seen many times. The V and J genes are TRBV7-2 and TRBJ1-5; 7 positions agree with TRBD1. Per the germline V gene, CDR1 is SGHTA and CDR2 is FQGNSA. This CDR3 contains 14 residues. V lost 5 bases and J lost 7; bases outside the gene matches: 8. The CDR3 region has the DNA TGTGCCAGCAGCCCCCGACAGGGCGGGCAGCCCCAGCATTTT. Its protein product is CASSPRQGGQPQHF.

This clonotype has more than one count but fewer than ten. The genes are TRBV4-3 and TRBJ2-1, with 8 nucleotides matching TRBD2. This CDR3 has 13 amino acids. Germline CDR1 and CDR2: LGHNA and YSLEER. Unmatched junction bases numbered 7, after V lost 1 base and J lost 14 bases. The CDR3 nucleotides are TGCGCCAGCAGCCAAGGCCGGGGGGGCCGCAAGTTCTTC. This encodes CASSQGRGGRKFF.

The sample holds a few counts of this clonotype. The chain carries TRBV28 and TRBJ1-1; tentative D call: TRBD1 (6 bases). V was shortened by 6 bases and J by 0 bases, with 14 bases between the two germline ends. Germline V lookup: CDR1 MDHEN, CDR2 SYDVKM. The CDR3 runs to 15 residues. CDR3: CASSPMGHLNTEAFF. The CDR3 DNA follows: TGTGCCAGCAGCCCGATGGGACACCTGAACACTGAAGCTTTCTTT.

The gene calls are TRBV7-2 and TRBJ1-1; D is unresolved. With 5 bases removed from V and 1 base from J, the gap between germline ends came to 8 bases. The germline gives CDR1 SGHTA, CDR2 FQGNSA. The CDR3 has 13 residues. The chain's CDR3 is CASSPQSNTEAFF. CDR3 DNA sequence: TGTGCCAGCAGCCCCCAGTCGAACACTGAAGCTTTCTTT. Looking up the rest from reference TRBV7-2 and TRBJ1-1 gives the full variable domain: GAGVSQSPSNKVTEKGKDVELRCDPISGHTALYWYRQSLGQGLEFLIYFQGNSAPDKSGLPSDRFSAERTGGSVSTLTIQRTQQEDSAVYLCASSPQSNTEAFFGQGTRLTVV.

The chain recombines TRBV5-5 with TRBJ1-5, with 7 bases aligning to TRBD1. Losses at the gene ends were 2 bases for V and 7 bases for J; bases not matched to a gene: 9. The CDR3 covers 15 residues. Looked up from germline, CDR1 is SGHKS and CDR2 is YYEKEE (reference sequence). This CDR3 reads CASSFEGAREQPQHF. CDR3 coding DNA: TGTGCCAGCAGCTTTGAGGGGGCTAGGGAACAGCCCCAGCATTTT.

The V and J genes are TRBV6-2 or TRBV6-3 and TRBJ2-3; D unclear. V was shortened by 4 bases and J by 5 bases, with 13 bases between the two germline ends. The CDR3 extends over 14 amino acids. Per germline, CDR1 MNHEY and CDR2 SVGEGT. This CDR3 reads CASSSPYPGDTQYF. DNA of the CDR3: TGTGCCAGCAGTTCGCCTTACCCCGGAGATACGCAGTATTTT.

This clonotype was counted between two and nine times. J is TRBJ2-3 and V is TRBV12-3 or TRBV12-4, with 7 bases lining up with TRBD2. CDR3 length: 15 amino acids. The J segment lost 2 bases and the V segment lost 8 bases, leaving 10 bases of the junction unmatched. The CDR3 bases are TGTGCCAGCTCCCTGGGAGGGACCCTCACAGATACGCAGTATTTT. It yields the protein CASSLGGTLTDTQYF.

This clonotype was detected a few times. The chain combines TRBV24-1 with TRBJ2-2, with TRBD1 matching over 8 bases. The V and J ends lost 6 bases and 7 bases, in that order; junction bases with no gene match: 3. This CDR3 contains 13 residues. Per the germline V gene, CDR1 is KGHDR and CDR2 is SFDVKD. The CDR3 region is CATSPTGDGELFF. The CDR3 DNA reads as TGTGCCACCAGTCCGACAGGGGACGGGGAGCTGTTTTTT.

This clonotype was seen repeatedly, ten times or more. An end of the junction does not agree with germline; a read error may underlie this. The rearrangement links TRBV7-7 to TRBJ2-2; no clear D gene. The CDR3 loop spans 13 amino acids. Per germline, CDR1 SSHAT and CDR2 FNYEAQ (reference sequence). The CDR3 reads CASSSMNTGELFF. The CDR3, as DNA: TGTGCTAGCAGCTCGATGAACACCGGGGAGCTGTTTTTT.

This clonotype was counted between two and nine times. This chain uses TRBV7-2 with TRBJ1-3; D is undetermined. This CDR3 comprises 14 residues. Between the trimmed V and J ends, which lost 1 base and 5 bases, there was a span of 9 bases. Germline V CDR1 and CDR2: SGHTA, FQGNSA. The CDR3 here is CASSLELGRNTIYF. The CDR3 region has the DNA TGTGCCAGCAGCTTAGAATTAGGAAGAAACACCATATATTTT.

The chain joins TRBV4-2 to TRBJ1-2; D unresolved. The germline V gene encodes CDR1 LGHNA and CDR2 YNFKEQ. V was clipped by 0 bases and J by 4 bases, with 6 bases between them. The CDR3 loop spans 13 amino acids. This chain's CDR3 is CASSQEDRYGYTF. Written as DNA, the CDR3 is TGTGCCAGCAGCCAAGAAGATCGCTATGGCTACACCTTC.

This clonotype turned up a few times. The chain joins TRBV27 to TRBJ2-7, with 7 nucleotides matching TRBD2. The V gene end was trimmed by 3 bases and the J gene end by 0 bases; junction bases not matched to a gene: 5. Germline V lookup: CDR1 MNHEY, CDR2 SMNVEV (reference sequence). The CDR3 spans 15 residues. The CDR3 DNA is TGTGCCAGCAGTTTGTCGGGAGGTCTCTCCTACGAGCAGTACGTC. Translation gives CASSLSGGLSYEQYV.

This clonotype was found a few times. V usage is TRBV7-2 and J usage is TRBJ2-5, with D perhaps TRBD1 (7 bases). CDR3 size: 15 residues. V was trimmed by 5 bases and J by 5 bases, leaving 18 bases between them. Germline V lookup: CDR1 SGHTA, CDR2 FQGNSA. CDR3 nucleotide sequence: TGTGCCAGCAGCAGCTTCAGGGGGGCGGGGGAGACCCAGTACTTC. Translating it yields CASSSFRGAGETQYF.

This clonotype was counted between two and nine times. The rearrangement joins TRBV18 to TRBJ1-1, with D possibly TRBD1 on 5 matching bases. In germline, CDR1 is KGHSH, CDR2 LQKENI. This CDR3 has 13 residues. V was trimmed by 7 bases and J by 2 bases, leaving 11 bases between them. The CDR3 here is CASCGHINTEAFF. In DNA form, the CDR3 reads TGTGCCAGCTGCGGACATATAAACACTGAAGCTTTCTTT.

This clonotype was found many times. The gene calls are TRBV12-3 or TRBV12-4 and TRBJ2-5; TRBD2 matches at 10 bases. The CDR3 runs 12 residues. The V gene end was trimmed by 8 bases and the J gene end by 5 bases; junction bases not matched to a gene: 2. Written as DNA, the CDR3 is TGTGCCAGCTCGACTAGCGGGGAGACCCAGTACTTC. It encodes CASSTSGETQYF.

This rearrangement joins TRBV6-2 or TRBV6-3 to TRBJ2-7; maybe TRBD1 (6 bases). The germline CDR1 and CDR2 sequences are MNHEY and SVGEGT. The V end was cut by 5 bases, the J end by 5 bases, with 16 bases between. The CDR3 spans 14 residues. In DNA, the CDR3 is TGTGCCAGCAGTCCGGGACACTCAGCTGACGAGCAGTACTTC. It is translated as CASSPGHSADEQYF.

This clonotype was seen ten or more times. The chain has TRBV7-9 and TRBJ1-5; TRBD1 matches at 7 bases. CDR3 length: 14 amino acids. The trim removed 5 bases at V and 2 bases at J, leaving 3 bases unmatched. Germline loops: CDR1 SEHNR, CDR2 FQNEAQ (reference sequence). CDR3 DNA: TGTGCCAGCAGCCTCGGACAGGGCAATCAGCCCCAGCATTTT. Its protein product is CASSLGQGNQPQHF.